The entry below describes one T cell receptor beta chain. Its antigen is still unknown. CDR3 length: 12 amino acids. Trimming left V 4 bases short and J 3 bases short, with 7 bases between. Germline V gene data show CDR1 as GTSNPN and CDR2 as SVGIG (reference sequence). This specimen belongs to a study of cytomegalovirus exposure and HLA in healthy donors. Overall study context: An early data release held some 85 million unique TCRs from HLA-typed donors.

Points from the study as a whole: Common viral pathogens (according to a later analysis) appeared linked to several of the most significant clusters. When analyzed later, a missense DCLRE1C variant was found to be linked to TCR beta V- and J-gene trimming.

The primer mix had 60 Vbeta and 13 Jbeta primers. The method was immunoSEQ multiplex PCR; TCRdb's version includes in-frame clones alone and lacks a portion of them. The sample lists around 140,000 clones; about four fifths were seen once. Donors were ostensibly healthy at sampling, although undocumented immune exposures were probable. This receptor was taken from a middle-aged woman in good health and CMV-seronegative. V is TRBV30 and J is TRBJ2-1; tentative D call: TRBD2 (5 bases). The sequencing input was PBMCs. The CDR3 loop is CAWTGNYNEQFF. The DNA for the CDR3 is TGTGCCTGGACCGGGAACTACAATGAGCAGTTCTTC.